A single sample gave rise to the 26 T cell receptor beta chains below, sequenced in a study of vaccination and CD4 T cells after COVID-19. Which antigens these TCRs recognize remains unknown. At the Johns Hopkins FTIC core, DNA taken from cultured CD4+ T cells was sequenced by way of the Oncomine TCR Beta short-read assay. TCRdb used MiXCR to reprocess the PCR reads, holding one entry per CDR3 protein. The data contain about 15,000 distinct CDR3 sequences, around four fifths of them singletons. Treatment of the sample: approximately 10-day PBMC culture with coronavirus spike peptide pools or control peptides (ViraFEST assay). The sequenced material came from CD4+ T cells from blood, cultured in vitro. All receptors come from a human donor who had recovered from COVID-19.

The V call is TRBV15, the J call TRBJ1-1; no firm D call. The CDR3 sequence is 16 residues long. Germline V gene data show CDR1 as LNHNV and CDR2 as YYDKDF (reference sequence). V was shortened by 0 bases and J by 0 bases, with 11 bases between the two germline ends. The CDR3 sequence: CATSRDRRGLNTEAFF. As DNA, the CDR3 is TGTGCCACCAGCAGAGATCGAAGAGGATTGAACACTGAAGCTTTCTTT.

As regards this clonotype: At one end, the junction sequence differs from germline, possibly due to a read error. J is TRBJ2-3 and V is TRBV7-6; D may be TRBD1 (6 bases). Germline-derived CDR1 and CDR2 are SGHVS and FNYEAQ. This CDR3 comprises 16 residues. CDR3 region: CASSLGGGPSTDTQYF. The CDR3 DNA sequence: TGTGCCAGCAGTTTAGGGGGTGGGCCCAGCACAGATACGCAGTATTTT. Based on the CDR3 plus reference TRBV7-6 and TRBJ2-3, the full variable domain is GAGVSQSPRYKVTKRGQDVALRCDPISGHVSLYWYRQALGQGPEFLTYFNYEAQQDKSGLPNDRFSAERPEGSISTLTIQRTEQRDSAMYRCASSLGGGPSTDTQYFGPGTRLTVL.

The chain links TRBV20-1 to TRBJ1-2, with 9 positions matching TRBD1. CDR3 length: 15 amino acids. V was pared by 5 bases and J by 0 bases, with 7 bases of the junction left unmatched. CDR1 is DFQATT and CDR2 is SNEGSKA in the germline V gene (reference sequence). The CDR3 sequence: CSASTGGTTNYGYTF. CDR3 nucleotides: TGCAGTGCTTCCACAGGGGGCACGACTAACTATGGCTACACCTTC.

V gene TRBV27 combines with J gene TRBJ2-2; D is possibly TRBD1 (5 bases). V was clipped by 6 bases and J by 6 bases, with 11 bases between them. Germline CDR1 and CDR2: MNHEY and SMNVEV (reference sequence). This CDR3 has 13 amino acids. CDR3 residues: CASSRQKAGELFF. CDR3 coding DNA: TGTGCCAGCAGCCGACAGAAGGCCGGGGAGCTGTTTTTT.

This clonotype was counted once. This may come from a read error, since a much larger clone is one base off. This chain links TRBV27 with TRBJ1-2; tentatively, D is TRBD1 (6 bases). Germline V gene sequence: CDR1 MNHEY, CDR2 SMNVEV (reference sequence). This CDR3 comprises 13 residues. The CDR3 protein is CAGSLPTGRGYTF. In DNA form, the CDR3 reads TGTGCCGGCAGTTTACCCACAGGGAGGGGCTACACCTTC.

In DNA, the CDR3 is TGTGCCAGCGGAATAGCGGGAGGCCCCGGGGGGGGGCAGTTCTTC. Its translation: CASGIAGGPGGGQFF. The gene calls are TRBV7-2 and TRBJ2-1, with 10 bases matching TRBD2. The J segment lost 12 bases and the V segment lost 8 bases, leaving 16 bases of the junction unmatched. This CDR3 contains 15 residues. CDR1 is SGHTA, CDR2 FQGNSA, per germline.

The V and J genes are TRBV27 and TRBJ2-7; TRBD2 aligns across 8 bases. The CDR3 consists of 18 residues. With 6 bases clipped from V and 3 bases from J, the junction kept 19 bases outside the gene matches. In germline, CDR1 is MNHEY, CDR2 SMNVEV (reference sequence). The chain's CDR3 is CASSSARLAGLWGYEQYF. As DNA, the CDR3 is TGTGCCAGCAGCTCCGCTAGGCTAGCGGGCCTATGGGGCTACGAGCAGTACTTC.

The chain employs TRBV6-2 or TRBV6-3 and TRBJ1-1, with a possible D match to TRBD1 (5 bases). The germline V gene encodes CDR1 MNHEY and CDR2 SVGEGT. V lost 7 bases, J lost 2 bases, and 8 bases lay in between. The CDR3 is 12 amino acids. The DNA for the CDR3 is TGTGCCAGCAAAAGGGGTAACACTGAAGCTTTCTTT. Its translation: CASKRGNTEAFF.

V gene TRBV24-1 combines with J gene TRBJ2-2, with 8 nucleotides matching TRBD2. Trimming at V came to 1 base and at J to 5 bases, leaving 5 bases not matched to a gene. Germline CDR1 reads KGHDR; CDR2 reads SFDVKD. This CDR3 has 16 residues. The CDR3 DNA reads TGTGCCACCAGTGATTTCGGGCTAGCGGGTACCGGGGAGCTGTTTTTT. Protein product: CATSDFGLAGTGELFF.

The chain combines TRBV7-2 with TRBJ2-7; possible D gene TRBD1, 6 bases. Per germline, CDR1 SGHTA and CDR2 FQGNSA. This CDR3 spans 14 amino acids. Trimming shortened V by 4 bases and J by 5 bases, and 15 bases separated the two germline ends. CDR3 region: CASSSGTGIDEQYF. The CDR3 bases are TGTGCCAGCAGCTCGGGAACAGGGATCGACGAGCAGTACTTC. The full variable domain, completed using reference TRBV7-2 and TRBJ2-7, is GAGVSQSPSNKVTEKGKDVELRCDPISGHTALYWYRQSLGQGLEFLIYFQGNSAPDKSGLPSDRFSAERTGGSVSTLTIQRTQQEDSAVYLCASSSGTGIDEQYFGPGTRLTVT.

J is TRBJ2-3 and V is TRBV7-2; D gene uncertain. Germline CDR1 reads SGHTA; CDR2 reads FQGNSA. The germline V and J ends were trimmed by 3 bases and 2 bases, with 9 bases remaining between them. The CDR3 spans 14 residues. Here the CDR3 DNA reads TGTGCCAGCAGCTTTCGCCCAAACACAGATACGCAGTATTTT. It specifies CASSFRPNTDTQYF.

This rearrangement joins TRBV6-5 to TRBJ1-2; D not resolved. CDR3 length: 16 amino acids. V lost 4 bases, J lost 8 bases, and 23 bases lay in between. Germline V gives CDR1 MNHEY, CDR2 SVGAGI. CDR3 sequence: CASSFSTSDVPKGYTF. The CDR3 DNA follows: TGTGCCAGCAGTTTTTCAACCTCGGACGTTCCTAAGGGCTACACCTTC.

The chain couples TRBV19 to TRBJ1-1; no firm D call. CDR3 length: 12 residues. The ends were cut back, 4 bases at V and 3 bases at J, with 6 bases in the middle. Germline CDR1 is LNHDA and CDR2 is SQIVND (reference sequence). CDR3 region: CASSRRDTEAFF. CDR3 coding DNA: TGTGCCAGTAGTAGGAGGGACACTGAAGCTTTCTTT.

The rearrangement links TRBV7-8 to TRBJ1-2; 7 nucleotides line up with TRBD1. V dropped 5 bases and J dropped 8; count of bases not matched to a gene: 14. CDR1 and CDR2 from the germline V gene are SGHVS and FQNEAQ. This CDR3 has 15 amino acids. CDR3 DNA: TGTGCCAGCAGCCCCCGGGACAGCAGAGGTGGGGGCTACACCTTC. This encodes CASSPRDSRGGGYTF.

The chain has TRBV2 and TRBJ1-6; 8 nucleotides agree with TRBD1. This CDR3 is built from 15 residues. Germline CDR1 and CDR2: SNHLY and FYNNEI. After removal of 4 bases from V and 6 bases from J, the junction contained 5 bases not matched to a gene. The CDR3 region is CASSVRTGSNSPLHF. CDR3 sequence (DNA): TGTGCCAGCAGTGTCAGGACAGGGTCTAATTCACCCCTCCACTTT.

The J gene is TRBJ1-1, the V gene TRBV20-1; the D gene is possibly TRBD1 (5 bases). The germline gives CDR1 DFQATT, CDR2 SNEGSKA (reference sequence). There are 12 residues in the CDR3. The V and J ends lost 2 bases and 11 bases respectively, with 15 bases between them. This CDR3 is CSARRWGVEAFF. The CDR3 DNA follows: TGCAGTGCTAGAAGGTGGGGGGTCGAGGCTTTCTTT.

CDR3 residues: CSAPRLGTVNYGYTF. For the CDR3, the DNA is TGCAGTGCGCCAAGACTCGGGACCGTGAACTATGGCTACACCTTC. The V and J genes are TRBV20-1 and TRBJ1-2; TRBD1 might be the D (5 bases). The CDR3 loop spans 15 amino acids. The germline gives CDR1 DFQATT, CDR2 SNEGSKA (reference sequence). Between the trimmed V and J ends, which lost 6 bases and 2 bases, there was a span of 19 bases.

In DNA form, the CDR3 reads TGTGCCAGCCGTAGGGGGGACGAGCAGTACTTC. Encoded protein: CASRRGDEQYF. The chain carries TRBV19 and TRBJ2-7; the D call may be TRBD1 or TRBD2 (6 bases each). Per the germline V gene, CDR1 is LNHDA and CDR2 is SQIVND (reference sequence). V lost 9 bases to trimming and J lost 5 bases, with 11 bases between them. This CDR3 is 11 amino acids long.

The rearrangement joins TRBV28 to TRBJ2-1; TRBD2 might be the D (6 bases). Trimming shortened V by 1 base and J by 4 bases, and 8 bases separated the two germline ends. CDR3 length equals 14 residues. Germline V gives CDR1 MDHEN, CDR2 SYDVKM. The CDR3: CASSLSGLYNEQFF. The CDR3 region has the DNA TGTGCCAGCAGTTTATCGGGACTGTACAATGAGCAGTTCTTC.

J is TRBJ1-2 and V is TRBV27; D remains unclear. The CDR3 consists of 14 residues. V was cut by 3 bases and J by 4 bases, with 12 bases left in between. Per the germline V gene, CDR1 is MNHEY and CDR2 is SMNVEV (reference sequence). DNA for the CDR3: TGTGCCAGCAGTTTGCGGGAGCCCGGCTATGGCTACACCTTC. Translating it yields CASSLREPGYGYTF.

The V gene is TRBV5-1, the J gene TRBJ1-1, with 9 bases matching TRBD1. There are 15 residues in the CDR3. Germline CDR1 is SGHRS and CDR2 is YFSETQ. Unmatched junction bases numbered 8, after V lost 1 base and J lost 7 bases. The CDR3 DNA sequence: TGCGCCAGCAGCTTGTTACAGGGGGCGCGGGGTGAAGCTTTCTTT. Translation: CASSLLQGARGEAFF. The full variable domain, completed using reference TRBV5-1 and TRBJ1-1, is KAGVTQTPRYLIKTRGQQVTLSCSPISGHRSVSWYQQTPGQGLQFLFEYFSETQRNKGNFPGRFSGRQFSNSRSEMNVSTLELGDSALYLCASSLLQGARGEAFFGQGTRLTVV.

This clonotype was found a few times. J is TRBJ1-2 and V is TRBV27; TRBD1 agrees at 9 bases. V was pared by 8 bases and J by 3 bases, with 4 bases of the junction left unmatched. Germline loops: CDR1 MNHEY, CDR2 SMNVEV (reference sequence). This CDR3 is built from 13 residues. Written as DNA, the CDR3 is TGTGCCAGCGGGGACAGGGTTCACTATGGCTACACCTTC. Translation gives CASGDRVHYGYTF.

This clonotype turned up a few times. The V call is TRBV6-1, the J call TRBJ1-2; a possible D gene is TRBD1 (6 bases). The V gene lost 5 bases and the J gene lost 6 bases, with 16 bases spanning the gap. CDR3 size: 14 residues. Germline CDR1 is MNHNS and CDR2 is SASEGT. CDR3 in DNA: TGTGCCAGCAGTCTGCTCCGACAGGAGGATGGCTACACCTTC. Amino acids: CASSLLRQEDGYTF.

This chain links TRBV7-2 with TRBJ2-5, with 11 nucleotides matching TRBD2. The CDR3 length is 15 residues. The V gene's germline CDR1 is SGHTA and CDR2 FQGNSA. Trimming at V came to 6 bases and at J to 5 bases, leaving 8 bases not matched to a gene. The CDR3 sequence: CASRLGTSGGETQYF. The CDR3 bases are TGTGCCAGCAGATTGGGGACTAGCGGAGGGGAGACCCAGTACTTC.

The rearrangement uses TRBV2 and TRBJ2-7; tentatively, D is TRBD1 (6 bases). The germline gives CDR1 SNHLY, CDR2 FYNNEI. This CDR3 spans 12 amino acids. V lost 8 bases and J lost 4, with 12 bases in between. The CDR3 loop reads CASGIQGYEQYF. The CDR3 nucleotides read TGTGCCAGCGGGATACAGGGTTACGAGCAGTACTTC.

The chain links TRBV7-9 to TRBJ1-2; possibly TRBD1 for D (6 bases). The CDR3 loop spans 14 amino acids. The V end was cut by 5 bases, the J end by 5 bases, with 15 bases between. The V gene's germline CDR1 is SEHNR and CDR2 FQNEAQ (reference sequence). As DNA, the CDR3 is TGTGCCAGCAGCCCGGGACATTCTTCGTATGGCTACACCTTC. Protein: CASSPGHSSYGYTF. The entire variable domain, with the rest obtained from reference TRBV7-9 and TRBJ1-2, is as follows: DTGVSQNPRHKITKRGQNVTFRCDPISEHNRLYWYRQTLGQGPEFLTYFQNEAQLEKSRLLSDRFSAERPKGSFSTLEIQRTEQGDSAMYLCASSPGHSSYGYTFGSGTRLTVV.